The source of this T cell receptor beta chain is a study of T cell responses to AZD1222 COVID-19 vaccine. Study conclusions and caveats: Recipients of two AZD1222 doses showed rising Spike-specific TCR breadth and depth.

There are 15 residues in the CDR3. From germline, CDR1 is MNHNY and CDR2 SVGAGI (reference sequence). With 5 bases clipped from V and 7 bases from J, the junction kept 7 bases outside the gene matches. Investigators merged groups given second doses at roughly 4 or roughly 12 weeks. Clones were sequenced by immunoSEQ multiplex PCR, and TCRdb holds only the in-frame ones, with some missing. Of about 110,000 clones in the sample, around 91% were seen once. A note on this clone: Its antigen is undetermined.

This sample comprised peripheral blood, obtained 28 days after the second AZD1222 dose. The rearrangement links TRBV6-6 to TRBJ1-6; TRBD1 agrees at 8 bases. This clonotype was sampled from an adult who received the AZD1222 COVID-19 vaccine. The DNA for the CDR3 is TGTGCCAGCAGTCCCCAGGGGGCGCAGAATTCACCCCTCCACTTT. Residues: CASSPQGAQNSPLHF.